Described below is a single TCR beta chain sequence and its context. Its antigen is unidentified. TCRdb re-called the reads with MiXCR, one entry per CDR3 protein. The profile shows more than 350,000 distinct CDR3 sequences, approximately 31% of them singletons. The data were obtained in a study of T cell repertoires in cytomegalovirus infection. About the study: In public TCR beta signatures, there were indications of both CMV infection and matching HLA type.

The study's findings and limits: Dominating the ex vivo response were HLA-C-restricted CMV-specific TCR beta clonotypes. Pooled public TCR beta family frequency picked out CMV carriers with the relevant HLA.

The CDR3 covers 12 residues. The V end lost 4 bases, the J end lost 6 bases, and 7 bases lay between the germline ends. The clonotype originates from a human donor in good health (CMV status not recorded). Some clones in this sample may be carry-over from other donors' samples. This sequence joins TRBV12-3 or TRBV12-4 and TRBJ2-1; D is unclear. The specimen sequenced was PBMCs. The chain's CDR3 is CASSSHGNEQFF. Here the CDR3 DNA reads TGTGCCAGCAGTTCCCACGGCAATGAGCAGTTCTTC.